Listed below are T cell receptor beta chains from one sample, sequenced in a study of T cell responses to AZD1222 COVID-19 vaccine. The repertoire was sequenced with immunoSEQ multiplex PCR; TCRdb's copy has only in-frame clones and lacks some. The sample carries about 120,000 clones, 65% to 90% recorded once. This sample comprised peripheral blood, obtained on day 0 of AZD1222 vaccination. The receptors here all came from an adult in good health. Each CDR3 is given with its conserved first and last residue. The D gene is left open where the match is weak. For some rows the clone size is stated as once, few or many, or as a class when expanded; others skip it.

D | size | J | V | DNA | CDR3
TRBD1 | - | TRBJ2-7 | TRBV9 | TGTGCCAGCAGCCCCCAGACAGGGATGGACGAGCAGTACTTC | CASSPQTGMDEQYF
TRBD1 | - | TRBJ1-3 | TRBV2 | TGTGCCAGCAGTTGGGACAGGCCCCACTCTGGAAACACCATATATTTT | CASSWDRPHSGNTIYF
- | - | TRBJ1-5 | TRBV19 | TGTGCCAGTCGGGACCCGCCGGGCAATCAGCCCCAGCATTTT | CASRDPPGNQPQHF
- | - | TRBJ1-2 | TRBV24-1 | TGTGCCACCAGTCCCGGTGTTGGAGGCTACACCTTC | CATSPGVGGYTF
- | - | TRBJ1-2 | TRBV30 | TGTGCCTGGAGTTTAGGGGCAGGCAGGACCTATGGCTACACCTTC | CAWSLGAGRTYGYTF
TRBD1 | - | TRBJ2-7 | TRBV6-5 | TGTGCCAGCAGTTTGACGGGACAGGGGTTGGGCGAGCAGTACTTC | CASSLTGQGLGEQYF
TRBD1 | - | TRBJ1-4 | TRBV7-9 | TGTGCCAGCAGCTTCGGGACAGGGGGAAGGGAAAAACTGTTTTTT | CASSFGTGGREKLFF
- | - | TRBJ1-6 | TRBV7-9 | TGTGCCAGCAGCTTCCAGGGAGGGTCACCCCTCCACTTT | CASSFQGGSPLHF
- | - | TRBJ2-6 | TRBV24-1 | TGTGCCACCAGTGACCCGAGAGACTCTGGGGCCAACGTCCTGACTTTC | CATSDPRDSGANVLTF
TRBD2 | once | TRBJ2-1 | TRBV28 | TGTGCCAGCAGGCGTCCGGGACTAGCGTTGAATGAGCAGTTCTTC | CASRRPGLALNEQFF
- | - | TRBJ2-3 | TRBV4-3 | TGCGCCAGCAGCCAAGCGATGTCTGGGTCGGGCACAGATACGCAGTATTTT | CASSQAMSGSGTDTQYF
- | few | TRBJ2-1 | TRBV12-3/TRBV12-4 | TGTGCCAGCAGTTTTAAGGGAATCGGGTTCTTC | CASSFKGIGFF
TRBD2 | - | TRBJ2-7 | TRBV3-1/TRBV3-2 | TGTGCCAGCAGCCTAGGGACTAGCGGGACCCTGAACTACGAGCAGTACTTC | CASSLGTSGTLNYEQYF
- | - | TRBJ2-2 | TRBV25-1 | TGTGCCAGCAGTGAATCAGGGGCGTCCGGGGAGCTGTTTTTT | CASSESGASGELFF
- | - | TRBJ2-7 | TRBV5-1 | TGCGCCAGCAGGTTGGGTACAGGTACCTACGAGCAGTACTTC | CASRLGTGTYEQYF
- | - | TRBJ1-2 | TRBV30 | TGTGCCTGGAGTCGTACCCCCGCGGGAGGCTACACCTTC | CAWSRTPAGGYTF
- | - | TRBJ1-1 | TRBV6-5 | TGTGCCAGCACCCCAAGGCAGCCGAACACTGAAGCTTTCTTT | CASTPRQPNTEAFF
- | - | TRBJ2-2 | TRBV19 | TGTGCCAGTGGCCGAGTAGCGAACACCGGGGAGCTGTTTTTT | CASGRVANTGELFF
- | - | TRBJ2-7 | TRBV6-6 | TGTGCCAGCAGTTACCTTAGCGGATACGAGCAGTACTTC | CASSYLSGYEQYF
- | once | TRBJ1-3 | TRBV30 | TGTGCCTGGAGTGTACGCGCTGGGGAAAACACCATATATTTT | CAWSVRAGENTIYF
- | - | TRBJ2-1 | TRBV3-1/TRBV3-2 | TGTGCCAGCAGCCAAGGTGGCAGGACCTACAATGAGCAGTTCTTC | CASSQGGRTYNEQFF
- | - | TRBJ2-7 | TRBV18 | TGTGCCAGCTCATTAAACGCCTACGAGCAGTACTTC | CASSLNAYEQYF
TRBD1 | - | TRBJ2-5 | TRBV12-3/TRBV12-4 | TGTGCCAGCAGTTCCAGACAGGGAGAGACCCAGTACTTC | CASSSRQGETQYF
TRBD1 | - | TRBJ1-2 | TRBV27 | TGTGCCAGCAGTCGGACGGCGGACAGGGCCTATGGCTACACCTTC | CASSRTADRAYGYTF
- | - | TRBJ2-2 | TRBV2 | TGTGCCAGCAGTGAATTACTGACCACCGGCGGGGAGCTGTTTTTT | CASSELLTTGGELFF
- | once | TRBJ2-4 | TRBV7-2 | TGTGCCAGCAGCTTAGAAGACTGGCGAAACATTCAGTACTTC | CASSLEDWRNIQYF
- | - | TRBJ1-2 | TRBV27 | TGTGCCAGCAGTTTAACCCTCGGACAGCATCATGGCTACACCTTC | CASSLTLGQHHGYTF
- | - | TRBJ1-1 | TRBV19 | TGTGCCAGTAGTATCCCAGACAGGAAGAACACTGAAGCTTTCTTT | CASSIPDRKNTEAFF
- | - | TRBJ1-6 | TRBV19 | TGTGCCAGTAGTAGTTCCAGCATAGGAAATTCACCCCTCCACTTT | CASSSSSIGNSPLHF
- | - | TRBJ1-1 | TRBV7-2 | TGTGCCAGCAGCCTCCGGGCCCCGACCACTGAAGCTTTCTTT | CASSLRAPTTEAFF
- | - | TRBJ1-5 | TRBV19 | TGTGCCAGTAGTATAGGGAGTCGGAATCAGCCCCAGCATTTT | CASSIGSRNQPQHF
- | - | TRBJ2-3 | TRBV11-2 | TGTGCCAGCAGCTTAGCGACTAGCACAGATACGCAGTATTTT | CASSLATSTDTQYF
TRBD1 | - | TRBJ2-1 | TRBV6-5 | TGTGCCAGCAGTCACGGGACAGCCGAGCAGTTCTTC | CASSHGTAEQFF
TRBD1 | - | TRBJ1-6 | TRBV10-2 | TGCGCCAGCAGTGAACCAGGGGGCCTAAATTCACCCCTCCACTTT | CASSEPGGLNSPLHF
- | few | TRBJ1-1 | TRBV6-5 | TGTGCCAGCAGAGTACAACCGAACACTGAAGCTTTCTTT | CASRVQPNTEAFF